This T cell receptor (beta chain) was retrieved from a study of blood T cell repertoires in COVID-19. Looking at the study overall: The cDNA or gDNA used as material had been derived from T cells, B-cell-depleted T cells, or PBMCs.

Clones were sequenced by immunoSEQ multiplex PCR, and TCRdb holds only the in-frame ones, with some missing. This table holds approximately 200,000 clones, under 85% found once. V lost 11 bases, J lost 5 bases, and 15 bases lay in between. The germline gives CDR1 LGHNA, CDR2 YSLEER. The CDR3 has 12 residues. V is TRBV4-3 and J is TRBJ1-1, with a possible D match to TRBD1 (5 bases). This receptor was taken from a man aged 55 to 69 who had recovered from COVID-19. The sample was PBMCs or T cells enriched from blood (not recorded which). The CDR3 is CARSRGETEAFF. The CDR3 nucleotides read TGCGCCCGTAGTCGGGGGGAGACTGAAGCTTTCTTT.